This T cell receptor (beta chain) is drawn from a study of T-cell memory formation after mild COVID-19. About the research overall: Clusters were largely donor specific.

A remark on this clonotype: No antigen is known for it.

5'RACE with constant-segment primers built TCRalpha and TCRbeta cDNA libraries with UMIs. A single record per CDR3 protein comes from TCRdb applying MiXCR to the 5' RACE reads. This table holds 140,000 or so distinct CDR3 sequences, about 14% found once. Study-wide results and caveats: The appearance of some responding clones in pre-infection memory suggested that cross-reactive memory joined. A second wave expanding day 15 to 37 was CD4+-biased; contracting clones were balanced.

The CDR3 has 15 amino acids. Germline loops: CDR1 SGHVS, CDR2 FQNEAQ. Between the trimmed V and J ends, which lost 1 base and 4 bases, there was a span of 13 bases. Sequenced sample: PBMCs or a T cell subset sorted from them (not recorded which). This sequence originates from an adult woman who had mild COVID-19 (a few samples of this study predate the infection). Cell type and time point are not known. The V gene is TRBV7-8, the J gene TRBJ1-2, with no clear D. CDR3 DNA sequence: TGTGCCAGCAGCTTAGTGCCTCAGACAAGCTATGGCTACACCTTC. The encoded protein is CASSLVPQTSYGYTF.